Following are 2 T cell receptor beta chains from one sample sequenced in a study of blood T cells in healthy people across ages. PCR was performed a second time for about 7 to 11 cycles using a sample-barcoded 5' primer and a J-beta primer mix. TCRdb called the 5' RACE reads again in MiXCR, with one record for every CDR3 protein. The sample yields about 1.5 million distinct CDR3 sequences, approximately 38% seen once. The specimen was blood. These receptors all stem from a woman between 18 and 29 years old in good health.

This clonotype was found a few times. The rearrangement links TRBV12-3 or TRBV12-4 to TRBJ2-7; 9 nucleotides align to TRBD1. The CDR3 contains 14 residues. J gave up 6 bases and V 6 bases, and 9 bases lay outside the gene matches. In DNA form, the CDR3 reads TGTGCCAGCAGCCCACGACAGGGGGGTGGCGAGCAGTACTTC. Its protein is CASSPRQGGGEQYF.

J is TRBJ2-1 and V is TRBV9; 10 bases are shared with TRBD2. V dropped 3 bases and J dropped 4; count of bases not matched to a gene: 7. Per the germline V gene, CDR1 is SGDLS and CDR2 is YYNGEE. CDR3 length: 16 residues. CDR3 residues: CASSDPLAGGYNEQFF. CDR3 DNA: TGTGCCAGCAGCGACCCCTTAGCGGGGGGATACAATGAGCAGTTCTTC.